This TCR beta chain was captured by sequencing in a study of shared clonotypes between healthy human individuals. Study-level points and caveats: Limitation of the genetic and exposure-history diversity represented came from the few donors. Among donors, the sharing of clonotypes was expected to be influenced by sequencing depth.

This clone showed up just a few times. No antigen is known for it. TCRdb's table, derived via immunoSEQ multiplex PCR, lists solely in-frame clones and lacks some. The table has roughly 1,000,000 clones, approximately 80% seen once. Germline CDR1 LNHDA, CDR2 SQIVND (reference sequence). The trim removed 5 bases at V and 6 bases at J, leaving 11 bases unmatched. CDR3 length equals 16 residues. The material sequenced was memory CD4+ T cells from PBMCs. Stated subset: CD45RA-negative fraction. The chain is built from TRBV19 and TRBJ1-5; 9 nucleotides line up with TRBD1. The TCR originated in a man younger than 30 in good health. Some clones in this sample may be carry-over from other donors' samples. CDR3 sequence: CASSPTDRGFGQPQHF. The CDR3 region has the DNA TGTGCCAGTAGTCCCACAGACAGGGGGTTTGGTCAGCCCCAGCATTTT.